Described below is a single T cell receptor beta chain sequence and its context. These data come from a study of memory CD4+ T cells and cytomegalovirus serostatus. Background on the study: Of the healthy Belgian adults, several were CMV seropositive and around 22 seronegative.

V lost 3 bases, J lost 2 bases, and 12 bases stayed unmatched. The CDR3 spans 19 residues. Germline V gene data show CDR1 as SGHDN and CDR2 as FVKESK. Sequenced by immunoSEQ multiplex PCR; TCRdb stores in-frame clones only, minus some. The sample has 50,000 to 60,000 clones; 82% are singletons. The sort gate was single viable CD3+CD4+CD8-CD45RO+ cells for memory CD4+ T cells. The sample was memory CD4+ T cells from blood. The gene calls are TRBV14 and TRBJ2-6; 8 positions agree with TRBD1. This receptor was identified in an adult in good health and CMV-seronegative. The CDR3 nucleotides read TGTGCCAGCAGCCAGCCAACCGGCTCGGACAGGGCTGGGGCCAACGTCCTGACTTTC. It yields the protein CASSQPTGSDRAGANVLTF.